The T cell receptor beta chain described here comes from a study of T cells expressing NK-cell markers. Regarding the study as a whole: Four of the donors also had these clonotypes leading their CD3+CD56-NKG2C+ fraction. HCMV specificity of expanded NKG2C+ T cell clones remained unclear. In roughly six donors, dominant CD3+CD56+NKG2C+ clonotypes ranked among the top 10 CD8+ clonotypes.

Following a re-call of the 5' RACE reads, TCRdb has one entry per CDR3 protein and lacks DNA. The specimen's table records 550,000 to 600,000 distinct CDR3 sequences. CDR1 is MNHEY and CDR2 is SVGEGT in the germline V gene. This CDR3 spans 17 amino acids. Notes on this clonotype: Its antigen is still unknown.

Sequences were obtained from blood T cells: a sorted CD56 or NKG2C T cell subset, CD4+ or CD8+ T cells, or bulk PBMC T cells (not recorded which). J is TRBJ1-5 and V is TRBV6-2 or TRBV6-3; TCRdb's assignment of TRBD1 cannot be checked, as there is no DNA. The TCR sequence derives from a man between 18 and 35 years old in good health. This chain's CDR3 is CASSPPQRQGGNQPQHF.